These 5 T cell receptor beta chains were all obtained from the same sample, sequenced in a study of cytomegalovirus exposure and HLA in healthy donors. PCR employed 60 Vbeta and 13 Jbeta primers. Method: immunoSEQ multiplex PCR; TCRdb's copy keeps in-frame clones and lacks some. The table records around 150,000 clones, approximately 72% of them present only once. Sequencing used PBMCs. The receptors were sampled from a man aged 35 to 55 in good health and CMV-seronegative.

This clone was counted only a few times. The V call is TRBV7-2, the J call TRBJ2-5, with 8 bases identical to TRBD1. Germline CDR1 is SGHTA and CDR2 is FQGNSA. Trimming removed 3 bases from V and 5 bases from J; junction bases left unmatched: 5. The CDR3 runs 14 residues. In DNA form, the CDR3 reads TGTGCCAGCAGCTTGGGACAGGCCCCGGAGACCCAGTACTTC. Translating it yields CASSLGQAPETQYF.

The chain recombines TRBV6-1 with TRBJ1-4; D not resolved. Germline loops: CDR1 MNHNS, CDR2 SASEGT. The length of the CDR3 is 15 residues. V shed 1 base and J shed 8 bases, with 14 bases lying between them. The CDR3 reads CASSEVPNPGEKLFF. In DNA form, the CDR3 reads TGTGCCAGCAGTGAAGTCCCGAACCCAGGCGAAAAACTGTTTTTT.

The J gene is TRBJ1-4, the V gene TRBV6-5; D is uncertain. The CDR3 length is 14 residues. CDR1 MNHEY and CDR2 SVGAGI come from the germline V gene. V dropped 6 bases and J dropped 0 bases, with 8 bases sitting between them. CDR3 DNA sequence: TGTGCCAGCAGCCCCGGTGCAACTAATGAAAAACTGTTTTTT. Translating it yields CASSPGATNEKLFF.

For this clone: One junction end does not reproduce the germline sequence, and a read error may be involved. The J gene is TRBJ1-5, the V gene TRBV6-1; TRBD1 matches 9 bases. Germline V gives CDR1 MNHNS, CDR2 SASEGT. The CDR3 contains 15 residues. In DNA form, the CDR3 reads TGTGCCAGCAGTTCCCTGGACAGGGGAAATCAGCCCCAGAATTTT. This translates into CASSSLDRGNQPQNF.

This clone was seen only a few times. This chain joins TRBV18 and TRBJ2-1; TRBD2 agrees at 13 bases. With V trimmed by 4 bases and J by 3 bases, 6 bases remained unmatched. The germline gives CDR1 KGHSH, CDR2 LQKENI. CDR3 length: 17 residues. DNA of the CDR3: TGTGCCAGCTCACAAACGGGACTAGCGGGGCTCTACAATGAGCAGTTCTTC. Its protein is CASSQTGLAGLYNEQFF.